Listed below are T cell receptor beta chains from one sample, sequenced in a study of T cell responses to AZD1222 COVID-19 vaccine. Repertoires were generated with immunoSEQ multiplex PCR, while TCRdb's copy carries only in-frame clones and drops some. The sample holds 120,000 or so clones, 88% seen once. The sample was peripheral blood, taken on day 0 of AZD1222 vaccination. Source of these receptors: an adult in good health. Both conserved end residues are part of each CDR3.

>TRBJ2-7|TRBV5-1
CASSFSGGSYEQYF
>TRBJ1-5|TRBV5-1
CASREGFDQPQHF
>TRBJ1-6|TRBV6-5
CASRGVGDGSPLHF
>TRBJ1-2|TRBV18
CASSLTPLGQGKDGYTF
>TRBJ1-4|TRBV7-2
CASSPTGHTGTNEKLFF
>TRBJ2-2|TRBV29-1
CSVAKGRTGELFF
>TRBJ1-1|TRBV4-2
CASSQDETWMNTEAFF
>TRBJ1-6|TRBV12-3/TRBV12-4
CASSYTGGPLHF
>TRBJ2-7|TRBV11-2
CASSLTGTGTYEQYF
>TRBJ2-7|TRBV11-2
CASSLRGPSPGEEQYF
>TRBJ2-1|TRBV2
CASSKDFHNEQFF
>TRBJ2-1|TRBV15
CATSRTAGGEYNEQFF
>TRBJ2-1|TRBV3-1/TRBV3-2
CASSLPGQKNEQFF
>TRBJ2-1|TRBV3-1/TRBV3-2
CASSLTGYGEQFF
>TRBJ1-2|TRBV5-1
CASGDRVGGYTF
>TRBJ1-1|TRBV19
CASSPSYLRENTEAFF
>TRBJ2-7|TRBV7-9
CASSLGTGEIHEQYF
>TRBJ1-2|TRBV5-3
CARRVRTGGSHYGYTF
>TRBJ1-3|TRBV6-1
CASSEVSSTIYF
>TRBJ1-2|TRBV19
CASTPGQGDYGYTF
>TRBJ1-2|TRBV9
CASGTDYGYTF
>TRBJ1-2|TRBV9
CASSVDGSSVVYGYTF
>TRBJ1-6|TRBV19
CASRKQGTSYNSPLHF
>TRBJ2-1|TRBV10-3
CAISEMSSYNEQFF
>TRBJ2-7|TRBV6-5
CATEVAGGTYEQYF
>TRBJ2-3|TRBV7-2
CASSLAVTDTQYF
>TRBJ1-2|TRBV25-1
CASSDPGGAGGYTF
>TRBJ2-7|TRBV6-2/TRBV6-3
CASSYSYDVLSRGAYEQYF
>TRBJ2-5|TRBV5-8
CASQTGAVSTQETQYF
>TRBJ2-2|TRBV3-1/TRBV3-2
CASSPGTGVKAGELFF
>TRBJ1-5|TRBV15
CATSRDRQPQHF
>TRBJ2-1|TRBV27
CASSLTENNEQFF
>TRBJ1-3|TRBV21-1
CASRNPTQGSGNTIYF
>TRBJ1-1|TRBV5-1
CASSYTANTEAFF
>TRBJ1-2|TRBV12-3/TRBV12-4
CASSLGQERGYTF
>TRBJ2-1|TRBV3-1/TRBV3-2
CASSQEGANFNEQFF
>TRBJ1-6|TRBV7-9
CASSLGAGTGEGPLHF
>TRBJ2-1|TRBV2
CASSAGTGTYNEQFF
>TRBJ2-1|TRBV7-2
CASSLARRGVSYNEQFF
>TRBJ1-1|TRBV18
CASSPAENTEAFF
>TRBJ2-7|TRBV29-1
CSVDGGGGSSYEQYF
>TRBJ1-3|TRBV29-1
CSVEAGGQSSGNTIYF
>TRBJ1-4|TRBV7-9
CASFAKGDEGEKLFF
>TRBJ1-5|TRBV19
CASSRTGGWDQPQHF
>TRBJ1-2|TRBV6-2/TRBV6-3
CASSYSGPVGGYTF
>TRBJ1-5|TRBV12-3/TRBV12-4
CASSSTHQPQHF
>TRBJ1-2|TRBV20-1
CSATRNYGYTF
>TRBJ2-2|TRBV4-1
CASSQGRGGGVIAGELFF
>TRBJ1-3|TRBV5-1
CASSRGSQSGNTIYF
>TRBJ1-1|TRBV19
CASIPEGARSEAFF
>TRBJ2-5|TRBV10-3
CAISESLWGAVETQYF
>TRBJ1-5|TRBV19
CASSSGGYSNQPQHF
>TRBJ1-2|TRBV24-1
CATSDSLGYTF
>TRBJ2-1|TRBV28
CASSFLTPSSGGGYNEQFF
>TRBJ2-7|TRBV6-2/TRBV6-3
CASTPQGLREQYF